These T cell receptor beta chains were read from a single sample in a study of human T cells and chemical hapten exposure. TCRdb re-called the 5' RACE reads with MiXCR, one entry per CDR3 protein. The sample has about 81,000 distinct CDR3 sequences, roughly 8% seen once. These receptors were taken from a male donor in good health. Each CDR3 is given with its conserved first and last residue. D genes are given only for firm matches. Size values are once, few and many counts, or a class for expanded clones, and some rows have none.

d_gene,j_gene,v_gene,abundance,CDR3aa,CDR3nt
-,TRBJ1-1,TRBV6-5,many,CASSYSIVGSGGRAFF,TGTGCCAGCAGTTACTCGATCGTTGGAAGTGGGGGCCGAGCTTTCTTT
-,TRBJ2-5,TRBV6-6,few,CASSNSVARGETQYF,TGTGCCAGCAGCAACTCAGTAGCGCGAGGGGAGACCCAGTACTTC
TRBD2,TRBJ2-3,TRBV20-1,many,CSARPQTSGRYTDTQYF,TGCAGTGCTAGACCCCAGACTAGCGGGAGATACACAGATACGCAGTATTTT
TRBD2,TRBJ2-5,TRBV6-2/TRBV6-3,many,CASSKTSGGRRSSETQYF,TGTGCCAGCAGCAAGACTAGCGGGGGGCGGCGGAGTTCAGAGACCCAGTACTTC
-,TRBJ2-3,TRBV5-5,many,CASSLGPSTDTQYF,TGTGCCAGCAGCTTGGGGCCTAGCACAGATACGCAGTATTTT
-,TRBJ2-7,TRBV12-5,-,CASGLSRTRSSYEQYF,TGTGCTAGTGGTTTGTCACGGACACGGAGCTCCTACGAGCAGTACTTC
-,TRBJ2-3,TRBV7-9,-,CASSSYTRLLEDLTDTQYF,TGTGCCAGCAGCTCCTATACTCGGCTCTTAGAGGATCTCACAGATACGCAGTATTTT
-,TRBJ2-7,TRBV4-2,-,CASSQGIPVDYEQYF,TGTGCCAGCAGCCAAGGGATACCGGTCGACTACGAGCAGTACTTC
-,TRBJ1-1,TRBV12-3/TRBV12-4,few,CASSLGPLGTEAFF,TGTGCCAGCAGTTTAGGGCCTTTGGGAACTGAAGCTTTCTTT
-,TRBJ2-5,TRBV9,few,CASSVQAGALVLETQYF,TGTGCCAGCAGCGTTCAGGCAGGGGCTTTGGTACTGGAGACCCAGTACTTC
-,TRBJ1-2,TRBV29-1,many,CSASGDPGYTF,TGCAGCGCCTCAGGGGATCCTGGCTACACCTTC
-,TRBJ2-7,TRBV7-9,-,CASSPRGDPYEQYF,TGTGCCAGCAGCCCCCGGGGAGATCCCTACGAGCAGTACTTC
-,TRBJ1-5,TRBV10-1,few,CASSETGTQPQHF,TGCGCCAGCAGTGAGACTGGGACTCAGCCCCAGCATTTT
TRBD1,TRBJ2-2,TRBV7-6,-,CASSLVFETGDTGELFF,TGTGCCAGCAGCTTAGTCTTTGAGACAGGGGACACCGGGGAGCTGTTTTTT
-,TRBJ1-5,TRBV20-1,many,CSAKEDWSSNQPQHF,TGCAGTGCTAAAGAAGACTGGAGTAGCAATCAGCCCCAGCATTTT
-,TRBJ2-3,TRBV5-1,many,CASSLEGNNIDTQYF,TGCGCCAGCAGCTTGGAAGGCAATAACATAGATACGCAGTATTTT
-,TRBJ2-5,TRBV2,many,CASSDSETQYF,TGTGCCAGCAGTGATTCAGAGACCCAGTACTTC
-,TRBJ1-1,TRBV7-9,-,CASSLMATAEAFF,TGTGCCAGCAGCTTAATGGCGACAGCCGAAGCTTTCTTT
-,TRBJ1-1,TRBV12-3/TRBV12-4,many,CASSPGPEAFF,TGTGCCAGCAGTCCAGGGCCTGAAGCTTTCTTT
-,TRBJ2-3,TRBV5-6,few,CASSYTTDTQYF,TGTGCCAGCAGCTACACCACAGATACGCAGTATTTT
TRBD2,TRBJ2-3,TRBV4-2,-,CASSQVAGLVEPDTQYF,TGTGCCAGCAGCCAAGTTGCCGGACTAGTGGAGCCAGATACGCAGTATTTT
-,TRBJ1-1,TRBV7-2,-,CASSSWQSMNTEAFF,TGTGCCAGCAGCTCTTGGCAGTCGATGAACACTGAAGCTTTCTTT
-,TRBJ2-7,TRBV29-1,-,CSVAQASYEQYF,TGCAGCGTTGCCCAGGCCTCCTACGAGCAGTACTTC
TRBD1,TRBJ1-5,TRBV14,-,CASSQGGQGDQPQHF,TGTGCCAGCAGCCAAGGCGGACAGGGAGATCAGCCCCAGCATTTT
-,TRBJ1-4,TRBV4-1,many,CASSQDDRASTNEKLFF,TGCGCCAGCAGCCAAGATGATAGGGCTTCAACTAATGAAAAACTGTTTTTT
-,TRBJ2-1,TRBV5-1,few,CASSPGPGGNEQFF,TGCGCCAGCAGCCCCGGCCCAGGAGGCAATGAGCAGTTCTTC